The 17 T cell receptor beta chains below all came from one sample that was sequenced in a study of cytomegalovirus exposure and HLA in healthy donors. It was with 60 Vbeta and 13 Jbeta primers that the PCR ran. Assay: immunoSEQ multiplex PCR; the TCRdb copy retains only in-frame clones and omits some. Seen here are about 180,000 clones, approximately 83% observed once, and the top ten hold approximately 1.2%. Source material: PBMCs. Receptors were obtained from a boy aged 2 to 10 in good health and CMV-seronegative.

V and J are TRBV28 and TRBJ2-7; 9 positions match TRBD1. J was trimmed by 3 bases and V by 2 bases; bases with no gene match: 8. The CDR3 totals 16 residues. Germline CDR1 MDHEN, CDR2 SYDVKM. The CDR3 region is CASSLSVRQGDYEQYF. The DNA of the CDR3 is TGTGCCAGCAGTTTAAGTGTTCGACAGGGGGACTACGAGCAGTACTTC. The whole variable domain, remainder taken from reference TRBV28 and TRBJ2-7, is DVKVTQSSRYLVKRTGEKVFLECVQDMDHENMFWYRQDPGLGLRLIYFSYDVKMKEKGDIPEGYSVSREKKERFSLILESASTNQTSMYLCASSLSVRQGDYEQYFGPGTRLTVT.

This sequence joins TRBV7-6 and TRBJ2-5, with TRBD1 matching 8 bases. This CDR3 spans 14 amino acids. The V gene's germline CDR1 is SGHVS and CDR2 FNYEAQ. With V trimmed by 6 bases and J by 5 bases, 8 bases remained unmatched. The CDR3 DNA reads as TGTGCCAGCAGGGGAAAGACAGGGGCCGAGACCCAGTACTTC. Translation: CASRGKTGAETQYF.

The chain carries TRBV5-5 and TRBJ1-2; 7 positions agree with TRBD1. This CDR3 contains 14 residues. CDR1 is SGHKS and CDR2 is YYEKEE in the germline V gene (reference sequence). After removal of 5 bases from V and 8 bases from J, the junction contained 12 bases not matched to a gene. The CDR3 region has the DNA TGTGCCAGCAGTTATAGACAGGGTGGATACGGCTACACCTTC. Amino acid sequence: CASSYRQGGYGYTF.

The CDR3 DNA sequence: TGTGCCAGCAGCGGGACAGTGTTAGAGACCCAGTACTTC. This sequence encodes CASSGTVLETQYF. The gene calls are TRBV6-5 and TRBJ2-5, with 7 bases aligning to TRBD1. CDR3 length: 13 amino acids. Per the germline V gene, CDR1 is MNHEY and CDR2 is SVGAGI. J lost 4 bases, V lost 6 bases, and 5 bases had no gene match.

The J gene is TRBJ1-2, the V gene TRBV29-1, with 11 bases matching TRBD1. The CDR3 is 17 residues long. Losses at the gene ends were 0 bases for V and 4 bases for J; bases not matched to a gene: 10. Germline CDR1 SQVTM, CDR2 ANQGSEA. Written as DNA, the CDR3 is TGCAGCGTTGAAGATGGTTTCCGGGACAGGGGGGTCTATGGCTACACCTTC. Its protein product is CSVEDGFRDRGVYGYTF.

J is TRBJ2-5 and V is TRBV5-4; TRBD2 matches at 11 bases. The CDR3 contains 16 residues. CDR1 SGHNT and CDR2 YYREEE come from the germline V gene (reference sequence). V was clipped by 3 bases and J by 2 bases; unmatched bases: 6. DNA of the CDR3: TGTGCCAGCAGCTCGCCGATAGCGGGAGGGCAAGAGACCCAGTACTTC. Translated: CASSSPIAGGQETQYF.

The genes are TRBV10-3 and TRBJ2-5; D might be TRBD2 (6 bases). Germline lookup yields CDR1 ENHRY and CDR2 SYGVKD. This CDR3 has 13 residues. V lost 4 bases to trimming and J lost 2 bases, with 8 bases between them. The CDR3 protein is CAISGGTQETQYF. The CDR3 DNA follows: TGTGCCATCAGTGGCGGGACTCAAGAGACCCAGTACTTC.

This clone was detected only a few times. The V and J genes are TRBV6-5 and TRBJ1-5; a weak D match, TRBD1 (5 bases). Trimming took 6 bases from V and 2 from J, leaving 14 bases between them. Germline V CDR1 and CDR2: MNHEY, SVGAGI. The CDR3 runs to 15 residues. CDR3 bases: TGTGCCAGCAGCCCTAGCGGGGGAGGCAATCAGCCCCAGCATTTT. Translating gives CASSPSGGGNQPQHF.

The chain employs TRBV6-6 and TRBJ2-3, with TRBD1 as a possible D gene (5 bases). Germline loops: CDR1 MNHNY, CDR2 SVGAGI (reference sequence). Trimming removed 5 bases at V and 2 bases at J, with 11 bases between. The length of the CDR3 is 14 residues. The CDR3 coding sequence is TGTGCCAGCAGTCCCCAGACAGCCACAGATACGCAGTATTTT. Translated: CASSPQTATDTQYF.

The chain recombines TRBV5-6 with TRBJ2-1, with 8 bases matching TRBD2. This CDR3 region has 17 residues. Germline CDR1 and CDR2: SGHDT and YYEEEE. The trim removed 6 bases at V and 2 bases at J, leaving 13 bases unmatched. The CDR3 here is CASKRVAGGNAYNEQFF. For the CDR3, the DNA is TGTGCCAGCAAGCGGGTTGCGGGGGGTAACGCCTACAATGAGCAGTTCTTC.

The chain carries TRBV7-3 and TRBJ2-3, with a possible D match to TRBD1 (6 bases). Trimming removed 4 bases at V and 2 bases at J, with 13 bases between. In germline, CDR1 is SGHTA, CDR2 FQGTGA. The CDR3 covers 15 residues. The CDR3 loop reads CASSSQGLDTDTQYF. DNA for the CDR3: TGTGCCAGCAGCTCCCAGGGGTTGGACACAGATACGCAGTATTTT. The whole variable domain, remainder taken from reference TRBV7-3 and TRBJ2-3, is GAGVSQTPSNKVTEKGKYVELRCDPISGHTALYWYRQSLGQGPEFLIYFQGTGAADDSGLPNDRFFAVRPEGSVSTLKIQRTERGDSAVYLCASSSQGLDTDTQYFGPGTRLTVL.

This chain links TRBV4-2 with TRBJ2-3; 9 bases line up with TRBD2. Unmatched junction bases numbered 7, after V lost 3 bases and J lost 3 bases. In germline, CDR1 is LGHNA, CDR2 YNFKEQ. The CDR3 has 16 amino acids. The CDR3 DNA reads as TGTGCCAGCAGCCAGGTCAGGGGACTAGCAACAGATACGCAGTATTTT. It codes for CASSQVRGLATDTQYF.

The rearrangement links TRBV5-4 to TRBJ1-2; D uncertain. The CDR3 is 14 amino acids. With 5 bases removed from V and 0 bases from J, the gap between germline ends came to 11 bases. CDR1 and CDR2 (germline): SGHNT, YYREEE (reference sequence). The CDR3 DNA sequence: TGTGCCAGCAGTACAAACACAGCTAACTATGGCTACACCTTC. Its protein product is CASSTNTANYGYTF.

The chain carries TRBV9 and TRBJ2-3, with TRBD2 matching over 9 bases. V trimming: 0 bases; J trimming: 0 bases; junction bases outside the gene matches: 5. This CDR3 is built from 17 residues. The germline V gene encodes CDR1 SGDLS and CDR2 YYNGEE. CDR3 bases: TGTGCCAGCAGCGTAGCCGGTAGCGGGAGAAGCACAGATACGCAGTATTTT. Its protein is CASSVAGSGRSTDTQYF.

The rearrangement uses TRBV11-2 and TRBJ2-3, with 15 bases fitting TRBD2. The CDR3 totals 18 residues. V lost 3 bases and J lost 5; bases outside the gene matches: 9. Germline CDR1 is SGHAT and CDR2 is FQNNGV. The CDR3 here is CASSFRGTSGRNRDTQYF. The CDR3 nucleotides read TGTGCCAGCAGCTTCCGTGGGACTAGCGGGAGGAACCGAGATACGCAGTATTTT.

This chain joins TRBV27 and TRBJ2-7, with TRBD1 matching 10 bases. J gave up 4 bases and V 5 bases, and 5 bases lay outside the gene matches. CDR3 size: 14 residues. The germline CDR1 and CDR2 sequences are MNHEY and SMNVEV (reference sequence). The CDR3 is CASSLRQGAYEQYV. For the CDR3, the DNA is TGTGCCAGCAGTCTAAGACAGGGGGCATACGAGCAGTACGTC.

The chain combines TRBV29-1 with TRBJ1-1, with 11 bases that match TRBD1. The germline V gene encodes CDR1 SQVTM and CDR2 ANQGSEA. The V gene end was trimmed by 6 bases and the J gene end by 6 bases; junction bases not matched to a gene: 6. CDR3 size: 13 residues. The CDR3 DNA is TGCAGCGTCAAACCGGGACAGGGGGCTGAAGCTTTCTTT. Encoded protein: CSVKPGQGAEAFF.